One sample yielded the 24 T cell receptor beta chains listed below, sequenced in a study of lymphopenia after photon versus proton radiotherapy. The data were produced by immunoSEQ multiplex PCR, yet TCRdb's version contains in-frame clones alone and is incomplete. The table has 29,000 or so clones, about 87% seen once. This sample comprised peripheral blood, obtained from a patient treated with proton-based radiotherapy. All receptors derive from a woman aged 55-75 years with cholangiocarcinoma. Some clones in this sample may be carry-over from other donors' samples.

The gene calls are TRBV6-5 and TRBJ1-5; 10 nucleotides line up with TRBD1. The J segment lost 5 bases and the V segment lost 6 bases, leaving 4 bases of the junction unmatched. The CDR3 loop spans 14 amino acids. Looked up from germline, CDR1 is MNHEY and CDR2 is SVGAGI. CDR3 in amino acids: CASSRGQGDQPQHF. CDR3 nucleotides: TGTGCCAGCAGCCGTGGACAGGGGGATCAGCCCCAGCATTTT.

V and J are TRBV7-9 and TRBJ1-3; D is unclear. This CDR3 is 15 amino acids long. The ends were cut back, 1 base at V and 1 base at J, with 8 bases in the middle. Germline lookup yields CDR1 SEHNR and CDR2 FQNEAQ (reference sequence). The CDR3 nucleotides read TGTGCCAGCAGCTTAGGAGATCTATCTGGAAACACCATATATTTT. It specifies CASSLGDLSGNTIYF.

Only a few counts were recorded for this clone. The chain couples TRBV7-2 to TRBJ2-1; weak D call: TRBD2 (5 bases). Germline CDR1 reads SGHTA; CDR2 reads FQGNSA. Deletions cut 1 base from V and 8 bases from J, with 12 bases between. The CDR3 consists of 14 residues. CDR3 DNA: TGTGCCAGCAGCTTAGAGACGGGAAGGTATGAGCAGTTCTTC. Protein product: CASSLETGRYEQFF.

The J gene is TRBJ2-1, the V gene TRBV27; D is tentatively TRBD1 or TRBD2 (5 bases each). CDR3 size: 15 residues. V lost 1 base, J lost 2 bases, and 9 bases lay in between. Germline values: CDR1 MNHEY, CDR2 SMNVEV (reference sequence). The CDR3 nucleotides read TGTGCCAGCAGTTTATTCTCGGGACCCTACAATGAGCAGTTCTTC. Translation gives CASSLFSGPYNEQFF.

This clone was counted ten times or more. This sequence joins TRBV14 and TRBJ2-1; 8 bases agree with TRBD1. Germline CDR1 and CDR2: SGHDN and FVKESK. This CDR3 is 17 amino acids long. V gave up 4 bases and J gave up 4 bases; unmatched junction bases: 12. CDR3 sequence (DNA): TGTGCCAGCAGCCTCGTAATCCGGGACAGGCCATACAATGAGCAGTTCTTC. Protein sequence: CASSLVIRDRPYNEQFF.

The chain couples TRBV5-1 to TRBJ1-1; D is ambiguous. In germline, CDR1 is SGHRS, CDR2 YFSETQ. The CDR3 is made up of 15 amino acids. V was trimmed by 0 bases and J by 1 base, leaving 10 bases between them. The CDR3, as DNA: TGCGCCAGCAGCTTGGCTGTGACGGCGAACACTGAAGCTTTCTTT. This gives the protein CASSLAVTANTEAFF.

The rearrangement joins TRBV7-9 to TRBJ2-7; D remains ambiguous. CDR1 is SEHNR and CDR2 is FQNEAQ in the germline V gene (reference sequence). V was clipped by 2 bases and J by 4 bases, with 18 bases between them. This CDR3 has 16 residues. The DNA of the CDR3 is TGTGCCAGCAGCTTATCTCTCGTGGGGTTAAGGTACGAGCAGTACTTC. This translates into CASSLSLVGLRYEQYF.

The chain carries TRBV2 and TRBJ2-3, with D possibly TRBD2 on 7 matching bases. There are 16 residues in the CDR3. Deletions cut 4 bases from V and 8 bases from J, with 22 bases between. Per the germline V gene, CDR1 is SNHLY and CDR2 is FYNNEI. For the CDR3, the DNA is TGTGCCAGCAGTGCGGGGGGCGGGAGTCTAGCATTTACGCAGTATTTT. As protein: CASSAGGGSLAFTQYF.

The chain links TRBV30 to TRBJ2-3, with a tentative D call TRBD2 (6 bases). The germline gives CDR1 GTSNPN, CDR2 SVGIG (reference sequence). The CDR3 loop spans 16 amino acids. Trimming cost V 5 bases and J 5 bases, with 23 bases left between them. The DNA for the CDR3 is TGTGCCTGGGGGGAGGAGACAGCTGGGGGTAAAGATACGCAGTATTTT. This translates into CAWGEETAGGKDTQYF.

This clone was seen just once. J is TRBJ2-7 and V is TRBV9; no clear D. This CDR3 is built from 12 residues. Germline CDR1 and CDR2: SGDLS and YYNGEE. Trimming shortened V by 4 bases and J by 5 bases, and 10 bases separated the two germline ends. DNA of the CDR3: TGTGCCAGCAGCACTCGGTGGGACGAGCAGTACTTC. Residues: CASSTRWDEQYF.

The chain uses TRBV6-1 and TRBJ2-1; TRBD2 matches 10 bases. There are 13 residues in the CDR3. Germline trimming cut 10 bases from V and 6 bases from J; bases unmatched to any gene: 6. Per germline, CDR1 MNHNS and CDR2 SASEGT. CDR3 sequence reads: CAMSGGAFNEQFF. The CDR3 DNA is TGTGCCATGAGCGGGGGGGCCTTCAATGAGCAGTTCTTC.

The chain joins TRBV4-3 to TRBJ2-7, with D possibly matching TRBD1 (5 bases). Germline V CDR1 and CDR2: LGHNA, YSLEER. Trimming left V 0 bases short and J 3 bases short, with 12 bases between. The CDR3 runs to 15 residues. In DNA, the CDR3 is TGCGCCAGCAGCCAAGATCGGCAGGGCCTCTACGAGCAGTACTTC. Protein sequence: CASSQDRQGLYEQYF.

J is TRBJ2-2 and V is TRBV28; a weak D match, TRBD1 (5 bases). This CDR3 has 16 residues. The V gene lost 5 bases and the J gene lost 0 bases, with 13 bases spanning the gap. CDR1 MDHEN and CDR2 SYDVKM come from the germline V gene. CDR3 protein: CASSRGKTANTGELFF. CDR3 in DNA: TGTGCCAGCAGTAGGGGAAAGACAGCGAACACCGGGGAGCTGTTTTTT. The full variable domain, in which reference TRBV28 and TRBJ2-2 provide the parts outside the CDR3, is DVKVTQSSRYLVKRTGEKVFLECVQDMDHENMFWYRQDPGLGLRLIYFSYDVKMKEKGDIPEGYSVSREKKERFSLILESASTNQTSMYLCASSRGKTANTGELFFGEGSRLTVL.

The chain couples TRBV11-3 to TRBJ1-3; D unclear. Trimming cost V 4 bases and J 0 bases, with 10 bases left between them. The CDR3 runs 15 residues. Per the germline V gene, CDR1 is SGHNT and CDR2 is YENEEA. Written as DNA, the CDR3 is TGTGCCAGCAGCTCCCGGTACGGCTCTGGAAACACCATATATTTT. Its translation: CASSSRYGSGNTIYF.

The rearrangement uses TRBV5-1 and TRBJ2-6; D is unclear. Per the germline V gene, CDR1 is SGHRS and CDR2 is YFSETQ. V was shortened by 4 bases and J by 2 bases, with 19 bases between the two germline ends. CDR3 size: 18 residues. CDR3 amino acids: CASSTGRSQSTGANVLTF. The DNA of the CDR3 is TGCGCCAGCAGCACGGGTCGAAGCCAGTCCACTGGGGCCAACGTCCTGACTTTC.

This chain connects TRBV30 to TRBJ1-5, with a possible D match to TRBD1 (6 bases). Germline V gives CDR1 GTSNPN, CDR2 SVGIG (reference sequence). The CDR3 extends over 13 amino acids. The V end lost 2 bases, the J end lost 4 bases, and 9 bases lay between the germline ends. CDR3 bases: TGTGCCTGGAGTCTGCAGGGGAATCAGCCCCAGCATTTT. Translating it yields CAWSLQGNQPQHF.

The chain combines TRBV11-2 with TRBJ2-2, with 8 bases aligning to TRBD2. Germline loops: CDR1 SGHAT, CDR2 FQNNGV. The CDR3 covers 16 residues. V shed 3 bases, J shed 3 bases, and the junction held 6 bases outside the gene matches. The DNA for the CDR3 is TGTGCCAGCAGCTTCGAACTAGCGGACTACACCGGGGAGCTGTTTTTT. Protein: CASSFELADYTGELFF.

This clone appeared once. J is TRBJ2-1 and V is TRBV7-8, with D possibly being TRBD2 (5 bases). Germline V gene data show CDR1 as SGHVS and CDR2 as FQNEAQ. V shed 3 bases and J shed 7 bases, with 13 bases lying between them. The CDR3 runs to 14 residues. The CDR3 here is CASSFRESYNEQFF. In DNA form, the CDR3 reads TGTGCCAGCAGCTTCCGGGAATCTTATAATGAGCAGTTCTTC.

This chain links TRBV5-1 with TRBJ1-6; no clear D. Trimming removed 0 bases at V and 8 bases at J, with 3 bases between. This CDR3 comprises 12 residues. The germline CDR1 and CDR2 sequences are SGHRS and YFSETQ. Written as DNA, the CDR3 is TGCGCCAGCAGCTTGGGGTATTCACCCCTCCACTTT. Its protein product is CASSLGYSPLHF. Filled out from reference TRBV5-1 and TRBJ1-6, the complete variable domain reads KAGVTQTPRYLIKTRGQQVTLSCSPISGHRSVSWYQQTPGQGLQFLFEYFSETQRNKGNFPGRFSGRQFSNSRSEMNVSTLELGDSALYLCASSLGYSPLHFGNGTRLTVT.

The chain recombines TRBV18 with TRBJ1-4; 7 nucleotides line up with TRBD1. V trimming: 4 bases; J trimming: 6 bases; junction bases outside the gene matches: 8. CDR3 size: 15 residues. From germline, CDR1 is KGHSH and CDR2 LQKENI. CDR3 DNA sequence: TGTGCCAGCTCACAGGGAGGAGGGGGCGATGAAAAACTGTTTTTT. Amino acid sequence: CASSQGGGGDEKLFF. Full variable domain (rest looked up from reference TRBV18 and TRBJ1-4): NAGVMQNPRHLVRRRGQEARLRCSPMKGHSHVYWYRQLPEEGLKFMVYLQKENIIDESGMPKERFSAEFPKEGPSILRIQQVVRGDSAAYFCASSQGGGGDEKLFFGSGTQLSVL.

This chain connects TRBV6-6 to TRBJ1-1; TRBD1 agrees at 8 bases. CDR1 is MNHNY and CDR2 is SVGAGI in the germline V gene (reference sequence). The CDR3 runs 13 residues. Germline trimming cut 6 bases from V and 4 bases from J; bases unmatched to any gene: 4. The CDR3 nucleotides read TGTGCCAGCAGCGACAGGGGTAGCACTGAAGCTTTCTTT. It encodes CASSDRGSTEAFF.

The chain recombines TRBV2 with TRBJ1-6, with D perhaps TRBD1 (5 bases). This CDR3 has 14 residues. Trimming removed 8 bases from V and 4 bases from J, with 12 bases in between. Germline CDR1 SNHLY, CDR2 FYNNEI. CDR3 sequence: CASARDSYNSPLHF. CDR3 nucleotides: TGTGCCAGCGCCCGAGACAGTTATAATTCACCCCTCCACTTT.

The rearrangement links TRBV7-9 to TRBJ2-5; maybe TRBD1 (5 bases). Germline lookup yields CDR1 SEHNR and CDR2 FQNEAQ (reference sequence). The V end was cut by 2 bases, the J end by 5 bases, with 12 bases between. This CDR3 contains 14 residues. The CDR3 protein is CASSLSGRVETQYF. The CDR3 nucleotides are TGTGCCAGCAGCTTATCGGGCAGGGTGGAGACCCAGTACTTC.

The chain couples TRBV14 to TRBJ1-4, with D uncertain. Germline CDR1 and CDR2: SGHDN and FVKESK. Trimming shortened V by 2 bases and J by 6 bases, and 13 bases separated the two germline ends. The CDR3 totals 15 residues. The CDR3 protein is CASSQQARADEKLFF. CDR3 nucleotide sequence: TGTGCCAGCAGCCAACAGGCCAGAGCCGATGAAAAACTGTTTTTT.